This TCR beta chain came from a study of blood T cell repertoires in COVID-19. Study as a whole: Both acute and convalescent COVID-19 samples were obtained from the United States, Italy and Spain. The analysed material was cDNA or gDNA that came from T cells, B-cell-depleted T cells, or PBMCs.

Clones were sequenced by immunoSEQ multiplex PCR, and TCRdb holds only the in-frame ones, with some missing. Among a few hundred thousand clones listed, 80% to 90% were seen once. The germline gives CDR1 MNHEY, CDR2 SMNVEV (reference sequence). This CDR3 comprises 12 residues. The ends lost 6 bases at V and 3 bases at J; junction bases unmatched: 2. J is TRBJ2-7 and V is TRBV27; 7 bases align to TRBD1. This receptor was taken from a woman aged 45-60 years who had recovered from COVID-19. Sequencing input: peripheral blood. Here the CDR3 reads CASRGQVYEQYF. CDR3 DNA: TGTGCCAGCAGAGGACAGGTCTACGAGCAGTACTTC.